These 6 T cell receptor beta chains were sequenced from one sample in a study of shared clonotypes between healthy human individuals. Measured with immunoSEQ multiplex PCR; TCRdb has only the in-frame clones, and not every one. The table shows about 2.3 million clones, with approximately 93% occurring only once. What was sequenced was naive CD4+ T cells from PBMCs. Subset given: CD45RA+ positively selected. Every receptor here comes from a young man in good health. Some clones in this sample may be carry-over from other donors' samples.

This chain connects TRBV25-1 to TRBJ1-1, with no clear D. Per the germline V gene, CDR1 is MGHDK and CDR2 is SYGVNS. The CDR3 sequence is 14 residues long. Trimming removed 5 bases from V and 3 bases from J, with 13 bases in between. The CDR3 coding sequence is TGTGCCAGCAGTAAGGCGGGAGAGTACACTGAAGCTTTCTTT. Its protein product is CASSKAGEYTEAFF.

The rearrangement links TRBV28 to TRBJ1-5; possible D gene TRBD1, 5 bases. The ends were cut back, 3 bases at V and 5 bases at J, with 14 bases in the middle. The CDR3 sequence is 15 residues long. Germline assignment: CDR1 MDHEN and CDR2 SYDVKM. The DNA of the CDR3 is TGTGCCAGCAGTTTCGCGGGGTTGGGGGATCAGCCCCAGCATTTT. The encoded protein is CASSFAGLGDQPQHF.

CDR3: CASSPDSTDTQYF. The CDR3 DNA reads as TGTGCCAGCAGCCCCGACAGCACAGATACGCAGTATTTT. The chain carries TRBV11-2 and TRBJ2-3; no reliable D call. With 5 bases removed from V and 0 bases from J, the gap between germline ends came to 6 bases. Germline V lookup: CDR1 SGHAT, CDR2 FQNNGV. The CDR3 length is 13 residues.

J is TRBJ1-1 and V is TRBV6-1; D not certain. The germline V gene encodes CDR1 MNHNS and CDR2 SASEGT. The CDR3 is 13 amino acids. Trimming removed 7 bases at V and 11 bases at J, with 20 bases between. The CDR3 region is CASIPDQVLWAFF. DNA for the CDR3: TGTGCCAGCATACCCGATCAGGTCTTATGGGCTTTCTTT.

The V call is TRBV2, the J call TRBJ1-3; 7 nucleotides align to TRBD1. Germline CDR1 reads SNHLY; CDR2 reads FYNNEI. The CDR3 is 15 amino acids. J was trimmed by 6 bases and V by 6 bases; bases with no gene match: 11. The CDR3 loop is CASRAGGTVLNTIYF. In DNA form, the CDR3 reads TGTGCCAGCAGAGCAGGGGGAACGGTTCTAAACACCATATATTTT.

This chain links TRBV6-1 with TRBJ1-2; D is uncertain. V gave up 8 bases and J gave up 8 bases, with 15 bases separating them. The germline V gene encodes CDR1 MNHNS and CDR2 SASEGT. CDR3 length: 12 residues. The CDR3 sequence: CASLRTAGGYTF. DNA of the CDR3: TGTGCCAGCCTTCGGACGGCCGGGGGCTACACCTTC.